The sample holds a few counts of the clone carrying this T cell receptor beta chain. The antigen remains unidentified. These data are taken from a study of shared clonotypes between healthy human individuals. On the study more broadly: CD4 naive and memory got three plates each, CD8 naive two, CD8 memory one. Study-wide findings and caveats: The rarefaction results pointed to incomplete sorted-subset sequencing despite large depth.

The CDR3 sequence is 13 residues long. Trimming cost V 8 bases and J 4 bases, with 14 bases left between them. In germline, CDR1 is LNHDA, CDR2 SQIVND (reference sequence). Original processing notes: ImmunoSEQ sequences covered only the junction and lacked quality scores; filtering therefore differed. Clones were read by immunoSEQ multiplex PCR, and TCRdb kept only the in-frame ones, dropping some. The V and J calls and clone size were taken over from that table, and D and trimming were inferred from the DNA. The table has fewer than 2.5 million clones, approximately 94% seen once. Specimen: naive CD4+ T cells from PBMCs. Indicated subset: CD45RA+ positively selected. The rearrangement joins TRBV19 to TRBJ1-1; D gene unclear. The sequence came from a man aged 18 to 30 in good health. Some clones in this sample may be carry-over from other donors' samples. In DNA, the CDR3 is TGTGCCAGTTCGACTTCTCGCGGCACTGAAGCTTTCTTT. This codes for CASSTSRGTEAFF. The complete variable domain, with remaining parts taken from reference TRBV19 and TRBJ1-1, reads DGGITQSPKYLFRKEGQNVTLSCEQNLNHDAMYWYRQDPGQGLRLIYYSQIVNDFQKGDIAEGYSVSREKKESFPLTVTSAQKNPTAFYLCASSTSRGTEAFFGQGTRLTVV.